A single T cell receptor beta chain is shown here with its context. TCRdb's copy holds only in-frame clones and misses some; the assay was immunoSEQ multiplex PCR. In the table there are around 25,000 clones, around 74% of which are singletons. Described time point: cycle 4 day 1 (C4D1), after more than five weeks of nivolumab. Every patient was affected by relapse after autologous stem cell transplantation, while exposure to brentuximab vedotin was not uniform. This entry is derived from a study of PD-1 blockade in classical Hodgkin lymphoma. The input for sequencing was peripheral blood mononuclear cells (PBMCs), taken before the fourth cycle of nivolumab. The receptor comes from a human donor with classical Hodgkin lymphoma.

In DNA, the CDR3 is TGTGCCAGCAGCTTAGTGACACGGGATGAGCAGTTCTTC. Encoded protein: CASSLVTRDEQFF. This sequence joins TRBV7-9 and TRBJ2-1, with D unclear. Germline assignment: CDR1 SEHNR and CDR2 FQNEAQ (reference sequence). The CDR3 runs to 13 residues. The ends were cut back, 1 base at V and 8 bases at J, with 9 bases in the middle.